This passage covers 3 T cell receptor beta chains from one sample sequenced in a study of shared clonotypes between healthy human individuals. Naive CD8 cells comprised CD45RO-negative, CCR7-positively selected cells, excluding terminally differentiated effector memory CD45RA+ cells. Repertoires were generated with immunoSEQ multiplex PCR, while TCRdb's copy carries only in-frame clones and drops some. This sample has 1.5 million to 2.5 million clones, with roughly 95% found just once. The sample was naive CD8+ T cells sorted from blood. The receptors stem from a man aged 18 to 30 in good health.

As concerns this clone: At the DNA level, this CDR3 is encoded by other sequences in the same sample as well. The rearrangement links TRBV9 to TRBJ2-5; TRBD1 is a possible D gene (5 bases). Trimming removed 0 bases at V and 1 base at J, with 7 bases between. In germline, CDR1 is SGDLS, CDR2 YYNGEE. The CDR3 loop spans 14 amino acids. In DNA form, the CDR3 reads TGTGCCAGCAGCGTAGATGGGGCCCAAGAGACCCAGTACTTC. Its translation is CASSVDGAQETQYF.

The CDR3 DNA reads TGTGCCTGGAGTCTACAGGGAGGGGGCACCGGGGAGCTGTTTTTT. It is translated as CAWSLQGGGTGELFF. The rearrangement links TRBV30 to TRBJ2-2, with D possibly being TRBD2 (7 bases). The CDR3 sequence is 15 residues long. The V gene lost 2 bases and the J gene lost 4 bases, with 14 bases spanning the gap. Germline V lookup: CDR1 GTSNPN, CDR2 SVGIG (reference sequence). Filled out from reference TRBV30 and TRBJ2-2, the complete variable domain reads SQTIHQWPATLVQPVGSPLSLECTVEGTSNPNLYWYRQAAGRGLQLLFYSVGIGQISSEVPQNLSASRPQDRQFILSSKKLLLSDSGFYLCAWSLQGGGTGELFFGEGSRLTVL.

The CDR3 loop is CASSEVELATYEQYF. The CDR3 DNA reads as TGTGCCAGCAGTGAAGTTGAGCTAGCAACTTACGAGCAGTACTTC. The V call is TRBV6-1, the J call TRBJ2-7; D might be TRBD2 (5 bases). The CDR3 totals 15 residues. CDR1 and CDR2 from the germline V gene are MNHNS and SASEGT. Trimming cost V 1 base and J 4 bases, with 14 bases left between them.